One sample yielded the 30 T cell receptor beta chains listed below, sequenced in a study of T cells after yellow fever vaccination. A single record per CDR3 protein comes from TCRdb applying MiXCR to the 5' RACE reads. This sample has around 320,000 distinct CDR3 sequences, with over 8.5% found just once. Sequencing used CD4+ T cells sorted from PBMCs, obtained 45 days after the yellow fever booster vaccination. The receptors here all came from a man between 18 and 29 years old who received the YFV17D yellow fever vaccine.

This clonotype was counted only a few times. This chain links TRBV5-4 with TRBJ2-3; unclear D gene. V was shortened by 7 bases and J by 4 bases, with 13 bases between the two germline ends. Germline V lookup: CDR1 SGHNT, CDR2 YYREEE (reference sequence). The length of the CDR3 is 13 residues. CDR3 loop: CASPRGPADTQYF. DNA of the CDR3: TGTGCCAGCCCTCGTGGCCCGGCAGATACGCAGTATTTT.

The J gene is TRBJ1-1, the V gene TRBV4-1; D gene uncertain. Germline assignment: CDR1 MGHRA and CDR2 YSYEKL. The V and J ends lost 3 bases and 1 base respectively, with 9 bases between them. The CDR3 is 14 amino acids. CDR3 sequence reads: CASSHPSRNTEAFF. The CDR3 nucleotides read TGCGCCAGCAGCCACCCCTCCCGGAACACTGAAGCTTTCTTT.

As to this clonotype: A much larger clone sits a single nucleotide away, making a read error possible. This sequence joins TRBV12-3 or TRBV12-4 and TRBJ1-1; TRBD1 agrees at 8 bases. This CDR3 region has 14 residues. The CDR3 coding sequence is TGTGCCAGCAGCCCAGGGGGCGGAGGCACTGTAGCTTTCTTT. This sequence encodes CASSPGGGGTVAFF.

In its sample, this clonotype was seen a few times. This rearrangement joins TRBV18 to TRBJ2-3; 7 bases match TRBD1. V shed 6 bases and J 0 bases; nucleotides not matched to a gene: 9. Germline values: CDR1 KGHSH, CDR2 LQKENI. CDR3 length equals 16 residues. CDR3 nucleotide sequence: TGTGCCAGCTCTCTAAGGACAGGACTGAGCACAGATACGCAGTATTTT. Translating gives CASSLRTGLSTDTQYF. Variable domain in full (rest from reference TRBV18 and TRBJ2-3): NAGVMQNPRHLVRRRGQEARLRCSPMKGHSHVYWYRQLPEEGLKFMVYLQKENIIDESGMPKERFSAEFPKEGPSILRIQQVVRGDSAAYFCASSLRTGLSTDTQYFGPGTRLTVL.

A single count supports this clonotype. J is TRBJ1-1 and V is TRBV10-3, with a possible D match to TRBD1 (6 bases). Germline V CDR1 and CDR2: ENHRY, SYGVKD. This CDR3 is 15 amino acids long. Trimming cost V 6 bases and J 1 base, with 15 bases left between them. CDR3 DNA: TGTGCCATCAGGTCACAGGGAGGCGGGAACACTGAAGCTTTCTTT. This gives the protein CAIRSQGGGNTEAFF.

The table lists this clonotype with a few counts. This chain uses TRBV4-3 with TRBJ2-3, with D possibly TRBD2 on 6 matching bases. Germline CDR1 and CDR2: LGHNA and YSLEER. This CDR3 spans 16 amino acids. V lost 0 bases and J lost 6, with 16 bases in between. The CDR3 nucleotides are TGCGCCAGCAGCCAAGATCCGGGCAGGGCGGGGGATACGCAGTATTTT. Its translation is CASSQDPGRAGDTQYF.

The rearrangement joins TRBV4-2 to TRBJ2-2, with TRBD2 identical over 8 bases. Germline CDR1 reads LGHNA; CDR2 reads YNFKEQ. J was trimmed by 3 bases and V by 0 bases; bases with no gene match: 6. The CDR3 length is 17 residues. The CDR3 sequence: CASSQETGGADTGELFF. The CDR3 nucleotides read TGTGCCAGCAGCCAAGAGACCGGGGGGGCCGACACCGGGGAGCTGTTTTTT.

This clonotype was found a few times. This chain links TRBV7-2 with TRBJ2-3, with D uncertain. Germline loops: CDR1 SGHTA, CDR2 FQGNSA. CDR3 length: 14 amino acids. Trimming removed 2 bases at V and 3 bases at J, with 9 bases between. The chain's CDR3 is CASSLRQPTDTQYF. The CDR3 DNA follows: TGTGCCAGCAGCTTAAGACAACCGACAGATACGCAGTATTTT.

This clonotype came up a few times. This rearrangement joins TRBV7-9 to TRBJ1-2, with TRBD1 identical over 9 bases. Germline CDR1 and CDR2: SEHNR and FQNEAQ (reference sequence). J lost 2 bases, V lost 5 bases, and 6 bases had no gene match. The CDR3 totals 15 residues. CDR3 in DNA: TGTGCCAGCAGCCCCGGGACAGGGACGAACTATGGCTACACCTTC. The encoded protein is CASSPGTGTNYGYTF.

This clonotype was seen a handful of times. This chain links TRBV11-2 with TRBJ1-2; 12 bases are shared with TRBD1. Germline V gene lookup returns CDR1 SGHAT and CDR2 FQNNGV. Losses at the gene ends were 2 bases for V and 8 bases for J; bases not matched to a gene: 9. The CDR3 is 16 amino acids. CDR3 coding DNA: TGTGCCAGCAGCTTAAGGGGACAGGGGGCGCGAGGAGGCTACACCTTC. It yields the protein CASSLRGQGARGGYTF.

The chain combines TRBV19 with TRBJ1-5; D possibly corresponds to TRBD1 (5 bases). Germline V gene data show CDR1 as LNHDA and CDR2 as SQIVND (reference sequence). Trimming pared 7 bases from V and 6 bases from J, leaving 10 bases between. The CDR3 length is 12 residues. CDR3: CASNLGGQPQHF. For the CDR3, the DNA is TGTGCCAGTAATCTGGGGGGTCAGCCCCAGCATTTT.

The chain has TRBV6-5 and TRBJ1-3; D is unclear. Trimming pared 6 bases from V and 2 bases from J, leaving 8 bases between. The CDR3 covers 13 residues. CDR1 is MNHEY and CDR2 is SVGAGI in the germline V gene. The CDR3 bases are TGTGCCAGCAGCCAGTCAACTGGAAACACCATATATTTT. Its protein is CASSQSTGNTIYF.

The rearrangement uses TRBV7-2 and TRBJ2-7; D gene ambiguous. Trimming left V 3 bases short and J 2 bases short, with 11 bases between. The germline V gene has CDR1 SGHTA and CDR2 FQGNSA. The CDR3 runs 14 residues. Here the CDR3 reads CASSFQAGPYEQYF. CDR3 DNA sequence: TGTGCCAGCAGCTTTCAAGCAGGCCCCTACGAGCAGTACTTC.

The chain combines TRBV5-1 with TRBJ2-3; the match to TRBD1 covers 11 bases. After removal of 4 bases from V and 4 bases from J, the junction contained 2 bases not matched to a gene. CDR1 and CDR2 from the germline V gene are SGHRS and YFSETQ. CDR3 size: 14 residues. CDR3 DNA sequence: TGCGCCAGCAGCGAGGACAGGGGGCCAGATACGCAGTATTTT. This codes for CASSEDRGPDTQYF.

This sequence joins TRBV7-9 and TRBJ1-1; the D is unclear. V lost 1 base and J lost 11, with 11 bases in between. Per the germline V gene, CDR1 is SEHNR and CDR2 is FQNEAQ (reference sequence). CDR3 length: 12 residues. The CDR3 region is CASSLVAQTAFF. The CDR3 bases are TGTGCCAGCAGCTTAGTTGCCCAAACGGCTTTCTTT.

This clonotype was recorded many times. The chain combines TRBV6-2 or TRBV6-3 with TRBJ1-1, with a weak D call TRBD1 (5 bases). CDR1 is MNHEY, CDR2 SVGEGT, per germline. This CDR3 region has 13 residues. V dropped 6 bases and J dropped 0 bases, with 8 bases sitting between them. In DNA form, the CDR3 reads TGTGCCAGCAGCAAGGACATGAACACTGAAGCTTTCTTT. Amino acids: CASSKDMNTEAFF.

Comments on this clonotype: The germline gene is not matched at one end of the junction; a read error may be the cause. The chain couples TRBV18 to TRBJ2-3; the D gene is possibly TRBD1 (6 bases). Germline V gene lookup returns CDR1 KGHSH and CDR2 LQKENI. This CDR3 region has 14 residues. The DNA of the CDR3 is TGTGCCAGCTCCCCACTGGACAGCTCAGATACGCAGTATTTT. Protein sequence: CASSPLDSSDTQYF. Drawing the rest from reference TRBV18 and TRBJ2-3, the complete variable domain is NAGVMQNPRHLVRRRGQEARLRCSPMKGHSHVYWYRQLPEEGLKFMVYLQKENIIDESGMPKERFSAEFPKEGPSILRIQQVVRGDSAAYFCASSPLDSSDTQYFGPGTRLTVL.

This clonotype was seen only a few times. J is TRBJ1-3 and V is TRBV24-1; no definite D call. This CDR3 region has 14 residues. CDR1 and CDR2 from the germline V gene are KGHDR and SFDVKD. V lost 3 bases and J 0 bases, leaving 5 bases between the germline ends. The CDR3 DNA is TGTGCCACCAGTGATCCCTCCTCTGGAAACACCATATATTTT. The encoded protein is CATSDPSSGNTIYF.

This clonotype was recorded many times. The chain is built from TRBV10-2 and TRBJ2-3, with 11 nucleotides matching TRBD2. CDR3 size: 13 residues. Per germline, CDR1 WSHSY and CDR2 SAAADI. After removal of 8 bases from V and 3 bases from J, the junction contained 1 base not matched to a gene. CDR3 sequence reads: CASLAGGTDTQYF. CDR3 in DNA: TGCGCCAGCTTAGCGGGGGGGACAGATACGCAGTATTTT.

The gene calls are TRBV20-1 and TRBJ2-3, with 8 bases lining up with TRBD2. The CDR3 has 15 residues. Germline V lookup: CDR1 DFQATT, CDR2 SNEGSKA (reference sequence). J was trimmed by 4 bases and V by 3 bases; bases with no gene match: 9. CDR3 nucleotide sequence: TGCAGTGCTAGGGTTGGCGGGGGGCCGGCAGATACGCAGTATTTT. Translating it yields CSARVGGGPADTQYF.

This clonotype showed up many times. The rearrangement uses TRBV29-1 and TRBJ1-1; D not certain. The CDR3 runs 13 residues. From germline, CDR1 is SQVTM and CDR2 ANQGSEA. The V gene lost 2 bases and the J gene lost 4 bases, with 11 bases spanning the gap. The CDR3 region has the DNA TGCAGCGTTGAACTGTCGGGTGGCACTGAAGCTTTCTTT. It yields the protein CSVELSGGTEAFF. The full variable domain, completed using reference TRBV29-1 and TRBJ1-1, is SAVISQKPSRDICQRGTSLTIQCQVDSQVTMMFWYRQQPGQSLTLIATANQGSEATYESGFVIDKFPISRPNLTFSTLTVSNMSPEDSSIYLCSVELSGGTEAFFGQGTRLTVV.

This clonotype was detected only a few times. V usage is TRBV10-3 and J usage is TRBJ2-3; D possibly corresponds to TRBD1 (6 bases). The CDR3 is 14 amino acids. Per the germline V gene, CDR1 is ENHRY and CDR2 is SYGVKD. V was shortened by 6 bases and J by 2 bases, with 12 bases between the two germline ends. CDR3 sequence (DNA): TGTGCCATCAGACCAGGGGAACCCACAGATACGCAGTATTTT. Its translation is CAIRPGEPTDTQYF.

The V call is TRBV24-1, the J call TRBJ2-3, with 7 bases that match TRBD1. Trimming at V came to 10 bases and at J to 6 bases, leaving 6 bases not matched to a gene. Per germline, CDR1 KGHDR and CDR2 SFDVKD. The CDR3 has 12 residues. The CDR3 coding sequence is TGTGCCACGACAGGGCCGGGTGATACGCAGTATTTT. As protein: CATTGPGDTQYF.

The J gene is TRBJ2-1, the V gene TRBV6-2 or TRBV6-3; 8 positions agree with TRBD1. Germline V gene data show CDR1 as MNHEY and CDR2 as SVGEGT. V was pared by 0 bases and J by 4 bases, with 8 bases of the junction left unmatched. This CDR3 spans 17 amino acids. CDR3 sequence reads: CASSYSKDRVVYNEQFF. For the CDR3, the DNA is TGTGCCAGCAGTTACTCGAAGGACAGGGTGGTTTACAATGAGCAGTTCTTC.

This clonotype was counted a few times. V usage is TRBV2 and J usage is TRBJ2-7, with no clear D. Germline CDR1 SNHLY, CDR2 FYNNEI. The CDR3 is 13 residues long. The V and J ends lost 8 bases and 7 bases respectively, with 18 bases between them. The CDR3 spells CASQTVGGYEQYV. The CDR3 DNA is TGTGCCAGCCAAACAGTCGGCGGTTATGAGCAGTACGTC.

The chain has TRBV6-5 and TRBJ1-2; maybe TRBD1 (6 bases). The germline CDR1 and CDR2 sequences are MNHEY and SVGAGI. The CDR3 spans 12 residues. V lost 5 bases to trimming and J lost 8 bases, with 12 bases between them. CDR3 sequence: CASSPSGVGYTF. The CDR3 nucleotides read TGTGCCAGCAGTCCGTCAGGGGTCGGCTACACCTTC.

This chain links TRBV28 with TRBJ2-1; 10 bases fit TRBD2. CDR1 MDHEN and CDR2 SYDVKM come from the germline V gene. This CDR3 has 16 residues. The V and J ends lost 1 base and 4 bases, in that order; junction bases with no gene match: 4. As DNA, the CDR3 is TGTGCCAGCAGTTTATTGAGCGGGGGGGCGTACAATGAGCAGTTCTTC. Its translation is CASSLLSGGAYNEQFF.

The genes are TRBV6-5 and TRBJ2-7; D is perhaps TRBD1 (5 bases). The CDR3 runs to 16 residues. Per the germline V gene, CDR1 is MNHEY and CDR2 is SVGAGI. Between the trimmed V and J ends, which lost 0 bases and 6 bases, there was a span of 18 bases. CDR3 sequence: CASSYSIVLGESEQYF. The CDR3 DNA follows: TGTGCCAGCAGTTACTCGATTGTTCTAGGGGAAAGCGAGCAGTACTTC.

The chain recombines TRBV15 with TRBJ1-5; D not certain. The CDR3 extends over 14 amino acids. V was trimmed by 1 base and J by 6 bases, leaving 10 bases between them. The germline CDR1 and CDR2 sequences are LNHNV and YYDKDF (reference sequence). This CDR3 is CATSRVGWGQPQHF. The CDR3 DNA is TGTGCCACCAGCAGAGTCGGGTGGGGTCAGCCCCAGCATTTT.

The chain joins TRBV4-1 to TRBJ1-5, with D possibly TRBD1 on 5 matching bases. Germline V lookup: CDR1 MGHRA, CDR2 YSYEKL. The CDR3 runs to 19 residues. Trimming cost V 0 bases and J 3 bases, with 21 bases left between them. The CDR3 reads CASSQDPPSGELNNQPQHF. The DNA for the CDR3 is TGCGCCAGCAGCCAAGACCCTCCGTCGGGGGAACTAAACAATCAGCCCCAGCATTTT.